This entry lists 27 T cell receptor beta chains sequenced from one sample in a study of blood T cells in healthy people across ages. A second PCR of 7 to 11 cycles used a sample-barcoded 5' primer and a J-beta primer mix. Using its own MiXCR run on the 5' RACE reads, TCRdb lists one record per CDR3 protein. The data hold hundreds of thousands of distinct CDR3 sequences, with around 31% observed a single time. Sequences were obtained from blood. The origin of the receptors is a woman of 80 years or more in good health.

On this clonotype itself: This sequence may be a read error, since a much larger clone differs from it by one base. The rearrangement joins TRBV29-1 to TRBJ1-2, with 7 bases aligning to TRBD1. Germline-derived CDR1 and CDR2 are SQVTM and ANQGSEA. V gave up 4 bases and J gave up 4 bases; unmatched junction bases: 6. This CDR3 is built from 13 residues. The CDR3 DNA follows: TGCAGCGTTGGGGGACAGCCAAGCTATGGCTACACCTTC. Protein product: CSVGGQPSYGYTF.

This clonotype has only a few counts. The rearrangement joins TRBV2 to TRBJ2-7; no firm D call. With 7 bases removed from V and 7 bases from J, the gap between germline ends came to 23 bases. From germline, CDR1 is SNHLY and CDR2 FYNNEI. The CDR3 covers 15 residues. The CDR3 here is CASKPPARATSEQYF. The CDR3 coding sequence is TGTGCCAGCAAGCCGCCTGCCAGAGCTACGAGTGAGCAGTACTTC. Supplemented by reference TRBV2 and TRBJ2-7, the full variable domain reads EPEVTQTPSHQVTQMGQEVILRCVPISNHLYFYWYRQILGQKVEFLVSFYNNEISEKSEIFDDQFSVERPDGSNFTLKIRSTKLEDSAMYFCASKPPARATSEQYFGPGTRLTVT.

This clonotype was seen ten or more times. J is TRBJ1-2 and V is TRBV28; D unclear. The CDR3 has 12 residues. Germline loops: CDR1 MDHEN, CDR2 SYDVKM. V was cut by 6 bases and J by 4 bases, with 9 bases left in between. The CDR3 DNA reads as TGTGCCAGCAGCCCGGCTCTCTATGGCTACACCTTC. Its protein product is CASSPALYGYTF.

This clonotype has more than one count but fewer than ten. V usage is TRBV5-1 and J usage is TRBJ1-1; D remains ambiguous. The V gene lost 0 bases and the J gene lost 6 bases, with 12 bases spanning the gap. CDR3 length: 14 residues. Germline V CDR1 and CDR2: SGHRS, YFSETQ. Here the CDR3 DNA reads TGCGCCAGCAGCTTGGAGGCAGTGAGGGCTGAAGCTTTCTTT. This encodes CASSLEAVRAEAFF.

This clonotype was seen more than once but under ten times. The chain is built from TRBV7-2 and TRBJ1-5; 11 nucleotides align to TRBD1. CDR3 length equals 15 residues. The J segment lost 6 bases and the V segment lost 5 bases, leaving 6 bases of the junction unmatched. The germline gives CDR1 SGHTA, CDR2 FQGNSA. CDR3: CASSLDGTGGQPQHF. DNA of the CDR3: TGTGCCAGCAGCCTTGATGGGACAGGGGGTCAGCCCCAGCATTTT.

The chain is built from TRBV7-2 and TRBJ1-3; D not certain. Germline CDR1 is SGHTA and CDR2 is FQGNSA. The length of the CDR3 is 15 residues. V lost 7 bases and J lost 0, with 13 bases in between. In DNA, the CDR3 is TGTGCCAGCACCTATGCGACGAGCTCTGGAAACACCATATATTTT. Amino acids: CASTYATSSGNTIYF. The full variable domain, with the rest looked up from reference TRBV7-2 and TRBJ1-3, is GAGVSQSPSNKVTEKGKDVELRCDPISGHTALYWYRQSLGQGLEFLIYFQGNSAPDKSGLPSDRFSAERTGGSVSTLTIQRTQQEDSAVYLCASTYATSSGNTIYFGEGSWLTVV.

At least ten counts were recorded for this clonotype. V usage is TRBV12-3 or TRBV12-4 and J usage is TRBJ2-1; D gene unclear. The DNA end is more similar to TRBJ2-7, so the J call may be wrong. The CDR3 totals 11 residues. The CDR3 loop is CASTTYNEQYF. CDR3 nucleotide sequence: TGTGCCAGCACCACCTACAATGAGCAGTACTTC.

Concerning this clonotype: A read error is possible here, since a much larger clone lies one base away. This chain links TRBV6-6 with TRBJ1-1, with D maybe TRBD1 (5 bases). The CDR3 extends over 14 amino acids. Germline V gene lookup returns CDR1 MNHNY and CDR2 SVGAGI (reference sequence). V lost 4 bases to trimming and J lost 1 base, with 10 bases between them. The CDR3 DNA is TGTGCCAGCAGTTGCCCAGGGCAGAACACTGAAGCTTTCTTT. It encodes CASSCPGQNTEAFF.

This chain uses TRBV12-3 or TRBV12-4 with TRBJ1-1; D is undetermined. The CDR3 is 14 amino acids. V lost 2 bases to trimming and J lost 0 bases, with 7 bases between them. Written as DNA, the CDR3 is TGTGCCAGCAGTTTAATCCAGATGAACACTGAAGCTTTCTTT. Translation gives CASSLIQMNTEAFF.

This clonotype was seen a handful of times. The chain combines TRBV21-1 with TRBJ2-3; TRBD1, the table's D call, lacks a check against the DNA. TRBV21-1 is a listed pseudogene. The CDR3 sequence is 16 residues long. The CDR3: CASSKGRTGGADTQYF. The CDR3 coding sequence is TGTGCCAGCAGCAAGGGGAGGACAGGGGGCGCAGATACGCAGTATTTT.

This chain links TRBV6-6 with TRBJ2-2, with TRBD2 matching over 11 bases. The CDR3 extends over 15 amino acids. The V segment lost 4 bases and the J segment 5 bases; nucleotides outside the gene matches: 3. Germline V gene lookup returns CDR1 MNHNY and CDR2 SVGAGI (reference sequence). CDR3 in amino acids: CASSSTSGVTGELFF. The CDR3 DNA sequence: TGTGCCAGCAGTTCGACTAGCGGGGTGACCGGGGAGCTGTTTTTT.

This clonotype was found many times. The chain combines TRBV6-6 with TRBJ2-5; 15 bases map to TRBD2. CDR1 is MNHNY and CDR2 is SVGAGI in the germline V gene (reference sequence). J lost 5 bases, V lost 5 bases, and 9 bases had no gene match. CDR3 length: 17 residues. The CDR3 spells CASSPHRTSGGVETQYF. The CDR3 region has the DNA TGTGCCAGCAGTCCTCATCGGACTAGCGGGGGGGTGGAGACCCAGTACTTC.

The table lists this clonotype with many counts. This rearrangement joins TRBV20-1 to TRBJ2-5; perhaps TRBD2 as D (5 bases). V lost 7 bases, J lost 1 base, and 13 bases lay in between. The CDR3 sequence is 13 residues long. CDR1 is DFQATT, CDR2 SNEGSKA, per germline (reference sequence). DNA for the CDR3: TGCAGTGTCCCGGGGTGGAGCCAAGAGACCCAGTACTTC. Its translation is CSVPGWSQETQYF.

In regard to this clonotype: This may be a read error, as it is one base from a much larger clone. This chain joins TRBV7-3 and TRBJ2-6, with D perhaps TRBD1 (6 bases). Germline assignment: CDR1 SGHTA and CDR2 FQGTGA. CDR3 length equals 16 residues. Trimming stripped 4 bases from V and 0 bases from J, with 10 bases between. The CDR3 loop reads CASSSDSSSGANVLTF. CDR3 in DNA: TGTGCCAGCAGCTCGGACAGCAGCTCTGGGGCCAACGTCCTGACTTTC.

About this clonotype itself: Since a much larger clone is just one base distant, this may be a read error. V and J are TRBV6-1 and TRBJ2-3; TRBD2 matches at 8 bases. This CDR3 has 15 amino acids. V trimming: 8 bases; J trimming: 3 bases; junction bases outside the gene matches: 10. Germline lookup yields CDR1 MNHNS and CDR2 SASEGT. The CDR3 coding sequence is TGTGCCAGCGGAACGCGGGGGGAGCCAACAGATACGCAGTATTTT. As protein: CASGTRGEPTDTQYF.

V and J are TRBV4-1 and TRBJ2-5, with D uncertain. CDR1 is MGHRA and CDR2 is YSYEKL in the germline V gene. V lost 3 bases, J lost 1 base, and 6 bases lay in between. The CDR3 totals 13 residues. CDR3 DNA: TGCGCCAGCAGCCAGCCCGTCCAAGAGACCCAGTACTTC. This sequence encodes CASSQPVQETQYF.

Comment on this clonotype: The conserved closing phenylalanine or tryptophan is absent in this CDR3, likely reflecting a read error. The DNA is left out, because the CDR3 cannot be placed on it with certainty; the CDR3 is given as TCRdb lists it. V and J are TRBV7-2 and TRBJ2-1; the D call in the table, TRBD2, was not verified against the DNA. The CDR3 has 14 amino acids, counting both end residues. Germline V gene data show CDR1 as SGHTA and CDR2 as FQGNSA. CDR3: CASSLGSGRNEQFT.

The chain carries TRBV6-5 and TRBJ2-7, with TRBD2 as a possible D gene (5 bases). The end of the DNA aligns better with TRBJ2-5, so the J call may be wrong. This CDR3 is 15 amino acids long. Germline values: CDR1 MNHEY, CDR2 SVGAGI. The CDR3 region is CASRGGRGGGETQYF. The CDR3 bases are TGTGCCAGCAGAGGTGGTCGCGGAGGTGGGGAGACCCAGTACTTC.

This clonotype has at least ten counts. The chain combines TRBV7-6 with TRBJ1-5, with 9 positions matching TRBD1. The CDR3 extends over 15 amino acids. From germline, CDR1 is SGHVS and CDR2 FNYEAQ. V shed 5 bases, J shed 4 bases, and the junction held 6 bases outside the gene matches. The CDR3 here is CASSRQDRGNQPQHF. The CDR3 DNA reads TGTGCCAGCAGCCGTCAGGACAGGGGTAATCAGCCCCAGCATTTT. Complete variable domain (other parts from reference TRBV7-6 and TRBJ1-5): GAGVSQSPRYKVTKRGQDVALRCDPISGHVSLYWYRQALGQGPEFLTYFNYEAQQDKSGLPNDRFSAERPEGSISTLTIQRTEQRDSAMYRCASSRQDRGNQPQHFGDGTRLSIL.

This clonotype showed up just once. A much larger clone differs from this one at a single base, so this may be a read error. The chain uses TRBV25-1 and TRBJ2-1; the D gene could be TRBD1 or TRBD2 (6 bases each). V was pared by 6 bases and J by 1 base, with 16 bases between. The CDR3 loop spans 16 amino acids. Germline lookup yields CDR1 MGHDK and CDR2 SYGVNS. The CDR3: CASREGDGASYNEQFF. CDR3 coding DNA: TGTGCCAGCAGGGAGGGGGACGGAGCATCCTACAATGAGCAGTTCTTC. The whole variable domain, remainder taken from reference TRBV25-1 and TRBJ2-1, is EADIYQTPRYLVIGTGKKITLECSQTMGHDKMYWYQQDPGMELHLIHYSYGVNSTEKGDLSSESTVSRIRTEHFPLTLESARPSHTSQYLCASREGDGASYNEQFFGPGTRLTVL.

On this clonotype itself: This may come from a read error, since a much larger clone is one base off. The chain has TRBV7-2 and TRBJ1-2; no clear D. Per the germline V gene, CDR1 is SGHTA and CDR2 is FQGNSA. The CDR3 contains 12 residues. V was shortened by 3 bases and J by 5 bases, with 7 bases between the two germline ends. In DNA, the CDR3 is TGTGCCAGCAGCTTCCCACCTTATGGCTACACCTTC. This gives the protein CASSFPPYGYTF.

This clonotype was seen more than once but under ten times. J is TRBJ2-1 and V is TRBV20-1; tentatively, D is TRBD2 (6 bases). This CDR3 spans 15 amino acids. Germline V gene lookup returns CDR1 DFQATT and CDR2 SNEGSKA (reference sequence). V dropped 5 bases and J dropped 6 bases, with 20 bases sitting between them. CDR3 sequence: CSAFLGNLGGNEQFF. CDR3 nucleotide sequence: TGCAGTGCTTTCCTGGGTAACTTGGGGGGCAATGAGCAGTTCTTC.

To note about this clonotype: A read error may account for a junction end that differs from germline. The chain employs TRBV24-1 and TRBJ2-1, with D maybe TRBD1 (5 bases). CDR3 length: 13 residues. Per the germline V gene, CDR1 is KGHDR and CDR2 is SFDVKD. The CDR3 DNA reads TGTGCCACCAGTGATCCCGACAGAATTGAGCGGTTCTTC. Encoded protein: CATSDPDRIERFF.

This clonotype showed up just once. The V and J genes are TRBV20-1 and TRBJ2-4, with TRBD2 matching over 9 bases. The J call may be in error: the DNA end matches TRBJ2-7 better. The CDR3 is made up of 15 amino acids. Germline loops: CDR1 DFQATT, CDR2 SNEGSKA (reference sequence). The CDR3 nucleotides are TGCAGTGCTAGGGTAGCGGGAGAGGCCGTCTACGAGCAGTACTTC. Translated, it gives CSARVAGEAVYEQYF.

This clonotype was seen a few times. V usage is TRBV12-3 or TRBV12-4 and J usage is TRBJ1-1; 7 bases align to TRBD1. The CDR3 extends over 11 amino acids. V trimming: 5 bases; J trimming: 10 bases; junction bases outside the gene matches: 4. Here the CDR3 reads CASSRQGAAFF. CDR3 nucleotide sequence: TGTGCCAGCAGTCGACAGGGAGCAGCTTTCTTT.

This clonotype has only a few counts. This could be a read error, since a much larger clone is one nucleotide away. CDR3 nucleotides: TGTGCCTATAGACAGGCTCGTGAGCAGTTCTTC. This sequence encodes CAYRQAREQFF. The chain uses TRBV30 and TRBJ2-1; D is possibly TRBD1 (6 bases). The CDR3 is made up of 11 amino acids. V lost 7 bases and J 9 bases, leaving 13 bases between the germline ends. Germline CDR1 reads GTSNPN; CDR2 reads SVGIG (reference sequence).

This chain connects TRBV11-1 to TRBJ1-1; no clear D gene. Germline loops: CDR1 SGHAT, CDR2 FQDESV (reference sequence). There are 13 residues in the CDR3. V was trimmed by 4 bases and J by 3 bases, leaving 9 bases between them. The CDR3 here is CASSYRQDTEAFF. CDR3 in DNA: TGTGCCAGCAGCTACCGACAAGACACTGAAGCTTTCTTT. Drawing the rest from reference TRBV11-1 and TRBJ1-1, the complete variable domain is EAEVAQSPRYKITEKSQAVAFWCDPISGHATLYWYRQILGQGPELLVQFQDESVVDDSQLPKDRFSAERLKGVDSTLKIQPAELGDSAMYLCASSYRQDTEAFFGQGTRLTVV.